A single sample gave rise to the 12 T cell receptor beta chains below, sequenced in a study of T cell responses to AZD1222 COVID-19 vaccine. Some clones are missing from TCRdb's copy, which holds only in-frame ones; the method was immunoSEQ multiplex PCR. The sample lists 80,000 to 130,000 clones, less than 90% seen once, with 16% in the top ten. Sequencing used peripheral blood, obtained on day 0 of AZD1222 vaccination. These receptor sequences come from an adult in good health.

This chain connects TRBV12-3 or TRBV12-4 to TRBJ2-2; D is possibly TRBD2 (6 bases). CDR3 length: 13 residues. Trimming pared 4 bases from V and 7 bases from J, leaving 10 bases between. CDR3 bases: TGTGCCAGCAGTTGGTTGGGGGGCGGGGAGCTGTTTTTT. Protein: CASSWLGGGELFF.

This rearrangement joins TRBV7-9 to TRBJ2-5, with D possibly matching TRBD1 (5 bases). Trimming took off 5 bases at V and 2 bases at J, with 9 bases between the two ends. This CDR3 has 13 amino acids. Germline lookup yields CDR1 SEHNR and CDR2 FQNEAQ (reference sequence). The DNA of the CDR3 is TGTGCCAGCAGCCAGGGCAGTCAAGAGACCCAGTACTTC. It yields the protein CASSQGSQETQYF.

J is TRBJ1-3 and V is TRBV18; maybe TRBD1 (6 bases). CDR1 and CDR2 (germline): KGHSH, LQKENI. V lost 2 bases to trimming and J lost 3 bases, with 11 bases between them. This CDR3 comprises 15 residues. CDR3 in amino acids: CASSPAQGGGNTIYF. The CDR3 DNA reads TGTGCCAGCTCACCAGCACAGGGTGGTGGAAACACCATATATTTT. The entire variable domain, with the rest obtained from reference TRBV18 and TRBJ1-3, is as follows: NAGVMQNPRHLVRRRGQEARLRCSPMKGHSHVYWYRQLPEEGLKFMVYLQKENIIDESGMPKERFSAEFPKEGPSILRIQQVVRGDSAAYFCASSPAQGGGNTIYFGEGSWLTVV.

This clone occurred once. The gene calls are TRBV13 and TRBJ2-3; 7 nucleotides agree with TRBD2. The germline V gene has CDR1 PRHDT and CDR2 FYEKMQ (reference sequence). The CDR3 extends over 17 amino acids. J was trimmed by 6 bases and V by 5 bases; bases with no gene match: 17. CDR3 region: CASSIPSRGISEDTQYF. The CDR3 DNA reads as TGTGCCAGCAGCATCCCCTCGCGGGGGATTTCGGAGGATACGCAGTATTTT.

J is TRBJ1-4 and V is TRBV6-5, with D tentatively TRBD1 (6 bases). Trimming took off 8 bases at V and 7 bases at J, with 11 bases between the two ends. Germline CDR1 reads MNHEY; CDR2 reads SVGAGI. This CDR3 region has 12 residues. CDR3 loop: CASRKGGEKLFF. CDR3 coding DNA: TGTGCCAGCCGAAAGGGGGGTGAAAAACTGTTTTTT.

The count of this clone is one. The chain links TRBV12-3 or TRBV12-4 to TRBJ1-4; D unresolved. The CDR3 has 12 residues. Trimming took 6 bases from V and 11 from J, leaving 13 bases between them. CDR3 amino acids: CASSGSLGKLFF. CDR3 sequence (DNA): TGTGCCAGCAGCGGGTCCTTGGGGAAACTGTTTTTT.

About this clone: This sample also contains other DNA sequences that code for the same CDR3. The chain uses TRBV6-5 and TRBJ1-1; no reliable D call. V was trimmed by 5 bases and J by 1 base, leaving 11 bases between them. The germline gives CDR1 MNHEY, CDR2 SVGAGI. This CDR3 has 14 residues. The CDR3: CASSPRTGNTEAFF. The CDR3 DNA reads TGTGCCAGCAGTCCGCGGACGGGGAACACTGAAGCTTTCTTT.

The genes are TRBV27 and TRBJ2-7, with 9 bases that match TRBD2. This CDR3 region has 14 residues. Germline-derived CDR1 and CDR2 are MNHEY and SMNVEV (reference sequence). V was pared by 4 bases and J by 6 bases, with 7 bases of the junction left unmatched. The CDR3 sequence: CASSSLAGRAEQYF. As DNA, the CDR3 is TGTGCCAGCAGTTCCCTAGCGGGAAGGGCCGAGCAGTACTTC.

This chain uses TRBV6-1 with TRBJ2-3; D ambiguous. The V end lost 1 base, the J end lost 3 bases, and 17 bases lay between the germline ends. Germline values: CDR1 MNHNS, CDR2 SASEGT. The CDR3 has 17 residues. CDR3 protein: CASSEVGYGSRTDTQYF. The CDR3 DNA reads TGTGCCAGCAGTGAAGTAGGGTACGGTAGTAGGACAGATACGCAGTATTTT.

The genes are TRBV25-1 and TRBJ2-1, with 9 bases matching TRBD2. Losses at the gene ends were 8 bases for V and 8 bases for J; bases not matched to a gene: 10. The germline gives CDR1 MGHDK, CDR2 SYGVNS. This CDR3 has 14 residues. The CDR3 nucleotides are TGTGCCAGCCCTTTAGCGGGAGTTATCGATGAGCAGTTCTTC. Its translation is CASPLAGVIDEQFF.

The chain employs TRBV30 and TRBJ1-1; the D is unclear. CDR1 and CDR2 from the germline V gene are GTSNPN and SVGIG (reference sequence). The CDR3 is 10 amino acids. Trimming took 5 bases from V and 12 from J, leaving 13 bases between them. CDR3 nucleotide sequence: TGTGCCTGGGGGCAGGCTCTCCCTTTCTTT. Translated, it gives CAWGQALPFF.

This chain connects TRBV4-1 to TRBJ1-2, with 11 bases matching TRBD1. This CDR3 is 18 amino acids long. With 4 bases clipped from V and 4 bases from J, the junction kept 14 bases outside the gene matches. Germline V gene data show CDR1 as MGHRA and CDR2 as YSYEKL. CDR3 amino acids: CASSPTGTGGRISYGYTF. CDR3 nucleotide sequence: TGCGCCAGCAGCCCAACCGGGACAGGGGGTAGGATTAGCTATGGCTACACCTTC.